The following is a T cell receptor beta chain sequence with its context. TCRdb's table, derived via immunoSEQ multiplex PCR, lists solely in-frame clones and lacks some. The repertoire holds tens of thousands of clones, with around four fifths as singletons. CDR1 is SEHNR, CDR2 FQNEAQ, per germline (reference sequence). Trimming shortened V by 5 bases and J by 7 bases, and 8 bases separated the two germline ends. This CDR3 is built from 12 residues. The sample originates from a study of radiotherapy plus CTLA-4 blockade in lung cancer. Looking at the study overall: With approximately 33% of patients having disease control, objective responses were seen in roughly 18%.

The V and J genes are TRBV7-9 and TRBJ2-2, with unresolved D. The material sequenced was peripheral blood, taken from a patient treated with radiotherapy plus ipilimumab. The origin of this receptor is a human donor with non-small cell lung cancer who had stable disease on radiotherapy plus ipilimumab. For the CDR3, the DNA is TGTGCCAGCAGCCACGAGGACGGGGAGCTGTTTTTT. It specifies CASSHEDGELFF.